Listed here is a single T cell receptor beta chain. Its cognate antigen is unknown. TCRdb reanalysed the RT-PCR reads using MiXCR and keeps one entry per CDR3 protein. The sample consists of more than 550,000 distinct CDR3 sequences, about 11% of them appearing once. V was trimmed by 4 bases and J by 0 bases, leaving 13 bases between them. The CDR3 extends over 16 amino acids. The germline gives CDR1 MGHRA, CDR2 YSYEKL. This entry is derived from a study of response to subunit inactivated influenza vaccine. Overall study results and limits: Each seasonal influenza vaccination recruits few new T cells, the authors suggested.

These sequences were also reported in another study, on T cells expressing NK-cell markers. That paper adds: The cDNA for TCR beta came from 5'RACE template switching with UMIs. The authors sequenced eight donors, of whom seven were HCMV-seropositive and one was seronegative. Dominance of the CD3+CD56-NKG2C+ fraction by these clonotypes also held in several donors.

The receptor was derived from a man in his fifties who received an inactivated influenza vaccine. The chain joins TRBV4-1 to TRBJ2-1; weak D call: TRBD1 (5 bases). The material was PBMCs from blood, obtained on the day of vaccination. CDR3: CASSPTQGYSYNEQFF. CDR3 nucleotides: TGCGCCAGCAGCCCCACCCAGGGATACTCCTACAATGAGCAGTTCTTC.